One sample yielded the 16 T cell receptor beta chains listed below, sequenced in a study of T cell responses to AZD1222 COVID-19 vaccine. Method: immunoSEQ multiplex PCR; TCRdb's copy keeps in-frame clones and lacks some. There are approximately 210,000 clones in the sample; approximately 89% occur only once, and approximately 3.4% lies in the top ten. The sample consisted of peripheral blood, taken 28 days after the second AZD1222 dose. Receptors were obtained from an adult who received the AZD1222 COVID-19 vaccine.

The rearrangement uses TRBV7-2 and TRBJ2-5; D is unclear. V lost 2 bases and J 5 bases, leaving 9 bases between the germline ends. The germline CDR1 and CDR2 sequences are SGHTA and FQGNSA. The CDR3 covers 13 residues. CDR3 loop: CASSLSGRETQYF. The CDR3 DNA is TGTGCCAGCAGCTTATCTGGGCGGGAGACCCAGTACTTC.

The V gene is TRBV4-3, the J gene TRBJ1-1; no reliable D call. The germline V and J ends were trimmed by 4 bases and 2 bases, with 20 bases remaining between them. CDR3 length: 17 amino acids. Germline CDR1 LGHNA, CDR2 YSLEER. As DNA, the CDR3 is TGCGCCAGCAGCCCTCGGGATGGACGGATTCTTAACACTGAAGCTTTCTTT. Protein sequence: CASSPRDGRILNTEAFF.

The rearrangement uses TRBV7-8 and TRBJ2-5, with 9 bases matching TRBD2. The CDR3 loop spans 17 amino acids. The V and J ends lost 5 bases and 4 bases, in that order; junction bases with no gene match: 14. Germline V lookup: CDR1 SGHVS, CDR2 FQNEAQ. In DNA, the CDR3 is TGTGCCAGCAGCCGAGGACTTAGCGGGAGTGTTAGAGAGACCCAGTACTTC. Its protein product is CASSRGLSGSVRETQYF.

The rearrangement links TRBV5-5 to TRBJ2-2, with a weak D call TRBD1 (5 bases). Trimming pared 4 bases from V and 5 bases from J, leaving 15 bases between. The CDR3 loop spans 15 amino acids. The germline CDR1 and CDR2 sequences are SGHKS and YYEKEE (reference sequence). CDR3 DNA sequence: TGTGCCAGCAGCATAAACCAGGGTTGGACCGGGGAGCTGTTTTTT. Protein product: CASSINQGWTGELFF.

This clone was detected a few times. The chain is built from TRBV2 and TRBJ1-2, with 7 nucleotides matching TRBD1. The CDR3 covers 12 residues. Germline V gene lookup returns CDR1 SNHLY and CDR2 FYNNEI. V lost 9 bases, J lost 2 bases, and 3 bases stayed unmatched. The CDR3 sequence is CASLQGNYGYTF. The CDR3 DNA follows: TGTGCCAGTTTACAGGGGAACTATGGCTACACCTTC.

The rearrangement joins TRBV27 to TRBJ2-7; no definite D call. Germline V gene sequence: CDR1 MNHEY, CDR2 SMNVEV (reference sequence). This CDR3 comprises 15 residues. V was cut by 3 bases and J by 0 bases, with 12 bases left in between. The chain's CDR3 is CASSFGPPSSYEQYF. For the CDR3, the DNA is TGTGCCAGCAGTTTTGGGCCCCCGAGCTCCTACGAGCAGTACTTC.

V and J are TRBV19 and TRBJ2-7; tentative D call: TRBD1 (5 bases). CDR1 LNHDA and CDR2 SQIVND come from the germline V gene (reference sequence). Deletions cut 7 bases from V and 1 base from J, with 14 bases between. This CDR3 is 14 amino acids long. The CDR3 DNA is TGTGCCAGTACCAAATCCCAGGGATCCTACGAGCAGTACTTC. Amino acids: CASTKSQGSYEQYF. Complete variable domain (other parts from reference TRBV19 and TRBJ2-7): DGGITQSPKYLFRKEGQNVTLSCEQNLNHDAMYWYRQDPGQGLRLIYYSQIVNDFQKGDIAEGYSVSREKKESFPLTVTSAQKNPTAFYLCASTKSQGSYEQYFGPGTRLTVT.

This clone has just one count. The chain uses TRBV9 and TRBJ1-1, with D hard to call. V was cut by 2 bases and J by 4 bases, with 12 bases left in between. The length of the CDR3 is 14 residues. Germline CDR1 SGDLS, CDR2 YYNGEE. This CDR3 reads CASSVQSSGTEAFF. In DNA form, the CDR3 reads TGTGCCAGCAGCGTTCAATCATCGGGCACTGAAGCTTTCTTT.

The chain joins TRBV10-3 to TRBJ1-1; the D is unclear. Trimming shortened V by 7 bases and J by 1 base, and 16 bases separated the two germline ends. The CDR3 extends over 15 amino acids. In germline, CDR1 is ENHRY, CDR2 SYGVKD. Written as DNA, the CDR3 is TGTGCCATCACCTCGACCCTCCTGGGGAACACTGAAGCTTTCTTT. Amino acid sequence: CAITSTLLGNTEAFF.

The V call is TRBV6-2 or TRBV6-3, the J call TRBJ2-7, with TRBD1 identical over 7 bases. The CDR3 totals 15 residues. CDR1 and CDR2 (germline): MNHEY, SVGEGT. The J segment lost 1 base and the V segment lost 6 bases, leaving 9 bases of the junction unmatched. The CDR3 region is CASSATGDGSYEQYF. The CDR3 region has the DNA TGTGCCAGCAGCGCTACAGGGGACGGATCCTACGAGCAGTACTTC.

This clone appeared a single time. CDR3 bases: TGTGCCAGCAGCTCACTAGCTGCCGTGGAGACCCAGTACTTC. This sequence encodes CASSSLAAVETQYF. V gene TRBV11-3 combines with J gene TRBJ2-5, with D perhaps TRBD2 (6 bases). The V gene lost 4 bases and the J gene lost 5 bases, with 14 bases spanning the gap. From germline, CDR1 is SGHNT and CDR2 YENEEA. The CDR3 sequence is 14 residues long. The entire variable domain, with the rest obtained from reference TRBV11-3 and TRBJ2-5, is as follows: EAGVVQSPRYKIIEKKQPVAFWCNPISGHNTLYWYLQNLGQGPELLIRYENEEAVDDSQLPKDRFSAERLKGVDSTLKIQPAELGDSAVYLCASSSLAAVETQYFGPGTRLLVL.

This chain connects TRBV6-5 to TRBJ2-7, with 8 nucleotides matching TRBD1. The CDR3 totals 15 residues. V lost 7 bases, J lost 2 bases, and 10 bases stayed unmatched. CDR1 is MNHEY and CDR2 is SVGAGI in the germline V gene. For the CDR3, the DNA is TGTGCCAGCACAAAGGGAACGACAGGGGCCTACGAGCAGTACTTC. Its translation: CASTKGTTGAYEQYF.

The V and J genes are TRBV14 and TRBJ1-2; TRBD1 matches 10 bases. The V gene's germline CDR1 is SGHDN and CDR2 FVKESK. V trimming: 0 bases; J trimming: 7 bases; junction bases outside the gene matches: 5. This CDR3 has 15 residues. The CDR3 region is CASSQDWGTGAGYTF. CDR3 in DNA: TGTGCCAGCAGCCAAGATTGGGGGACAGGGGCTGGCTACACCTTC.

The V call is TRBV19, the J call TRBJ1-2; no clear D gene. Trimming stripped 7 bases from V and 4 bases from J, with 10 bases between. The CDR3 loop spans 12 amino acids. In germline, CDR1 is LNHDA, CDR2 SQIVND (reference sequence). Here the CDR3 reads CASNEDFYGYTF. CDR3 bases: TGTGCCAGTAACGAGGATTTCTATGGCTACACCTTC.

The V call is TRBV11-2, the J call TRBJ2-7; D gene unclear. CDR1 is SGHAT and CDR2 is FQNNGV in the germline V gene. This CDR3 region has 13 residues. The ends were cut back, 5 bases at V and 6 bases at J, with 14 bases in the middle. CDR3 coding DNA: TGTGCCAGCAGCCACGGAAGGCTTGGCGAGCAGTACTTC. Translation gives CASSHGRLGEQYF.

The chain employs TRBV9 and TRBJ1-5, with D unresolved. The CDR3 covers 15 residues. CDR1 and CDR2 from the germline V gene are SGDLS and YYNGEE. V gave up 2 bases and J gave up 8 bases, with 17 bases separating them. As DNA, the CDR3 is TGTGCCAGCAGCGTTACGGGCGTCGGTGGTGAGCCCCAGCATTTT. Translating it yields CASSVTGVGGEPQHF.